The present TCR beta chain was sequenced within a study of blood T cells in healthy people across ages. On the study more broadly: Researchers report that template switching captured about one barcoded beta molecule per two T cells.

With a J-beta primer mix and a sample-barcoded 5' primer, a second PCR ran about 7 to 11 cycles. TCRdb re-called the 5' RACE reads through MiXCR, storing one row per CDR3 protein. The table has over a million distinct CDR3 sequences, around 45% seen once; the top ten hold 18%. A remark on this clonotype: The antigen remains undetermined.

The CDR3 extends over 19 amino acids. J was trimmed by 9 bases and V by 0 bases; bases with no gene match: 18. CDR1 and CDR2 (germline): MGHRA, YSYEKL. Study results and limitations: Diversity estimates from one million T cells were considered underestimates. CMV status of donors was unknown, possibly confounding expanded clonotype changes.

Healthy Caucasian individuals from Russia aged about 6 to 90 were enrolled as donors. J is TRBJ2-1 and V is TRBV4-1; 9 bases align to TRBD1. The receptor's source is a woman aged 60-70 years in good health. The sample consisted of blood. CDR3 residues: CASSQEPGQGVPRGSEQFF. The CDR3 coding sequence is TGCGCCAGCAGCCAAGAACCGGGACAGGGCGTCCCCAGGGGCAGTGAGCAGTTCTTC.